This T cell receptor beta chain was obtained from a study of early stage breast cancer tumors (dated by TCRdb to about 2017). With regard to the full study: Of the roughly 15 invasive breast tumors, eleven to twelve were found to be estrogen receptor-positive, progesterone receptor-positive and HER2-negative. Eight of the 12 ER+/PR+/HER2- tumors were invasive ductal carcinomas, while the other four were invasive lobular carcinomas. A read coverage of roughly 10-fold per sample was achieved on average. A total of 2.5 million to 3 million templates, representing almost 1,100,000 unique clonotypes, were detected across all samples. What the work shows at the level of the full study, not this receptor alone: The small cohort size prevented analysis by tumor subtype. Greater similarity was observed between blood and normal breast repertoires than between blood and tumor repertoires, and tumor was distinguished from normal in about 85% of the 16 patients when each tissue was compared with blood. Enriched TCRB sequences shared across patients were found to be mostly commonly generated sequences that were unlikely to play an important role in the tumor microenvironment. Compared with adjacent normal breast tissue, tumors had roughly 2.7-fold higher T cell density and higher clonality. Sequencing bulk genomic DNA from unsorted cells could not capture chain pairing or functional markers like CD4, CD8 and FOXP3.

Two independent genomic DNA replicates were amplified for each sample, with approximately 0.5 ug used for blood and about 1.5 ug for tumor or normal breast. TCRB sequencing of genomic DNA was carried out with the ImmunoSeq Intro kit according to the manufacturer's instructions. The multiplex PCR ran for 25 to 35 cycles using proprietary primers and spike-in control sequences for absolute quantification. Single-end 150-bp reads were used to sequence an 87-bp fragment spanning the CDR3 and the flanking V and J genes. Each lane of an Illumina MiSeq running version 3.0 chemistry carried seven multiplexed samples, with two replicates apiece. The study's own analysis went as follows. Raw data were processed with the vendor's proprietary pipeline, and both replicates were merged into a single result per sample. Clonotypes were defined as productive rearrangements sharing the V-gene family, CDR3 amino acid sequence and J-gene segment. Clonality was computed as 1 minus the normalized Shannon entropy (Pielou evenness) of TCRB abundances. T cell density was estimated as total templates divided by the number of input cells, with the number of input cells inferred from the DNA input amount. Recon, run with its default parameters, was used to estimate overall repertoire diversity and clonality. A clonotype was considered tumor-enriched if its abundance in tumor exceeded 0.1% and was at least 32-fold higher than its abundance in normal breast. The clones in this table, taken by TCRdb from immuneACCESS, are in-frame only. Not every clone is retained; where verified, under half of the shortfall comes from an unresolved V gene, and the cause of the rest is unknown. The DNA gave D and trimming, while V, J and clone size come from that table. Counted in this sample were over 4,500 clones; roughly 60% of them appeared once. The top ten clonotypes cover approximately 19% of the sample.

A note on this clone: There is no known antigen for this receptor. No base qualities exist here, and no much larger clone lies one base off it.

Dicing about 20-50 mg of tumor tissue typically produced more than 2.5 ug of DNA. The study profiled bulk TCR beta-chain repertoires in matched peripheral blood, tumor and adjacent normal breast tissue taken from approximately 15 patients with early-stage breast cancer. After resection, tumor tissue identified by eye was cut out and put into prechilled RNAlater. A TissueLyser II was used to homogenize diced tumor tissue (roughly 20-55 mg) in RLTplus buffer containing beta-mercaptoethanol and antifoaming agent. Genomic DNA was extracted with the Qiagen AllPrep DNA/RNA Mini kit. This clonotype was obtained from a person aged 45 to 59 with breast cancer. The sequenced material came from breast tumor tissue.

The CDR3 corresponds to CASSRLPGQRGDTQYF. The nucleotide sequence reads TGTGCCAGCAGCCGACTTCCGGGCCAGCGGGGGGATACGCAGTATTTT. The sequence joins TRBV5-8 to TRBJ2-3; 8 nucleotides in the junction match TRBD2. Here V drops 4 bases and J drops 6 bases, and the junction holds 13 bases not matched to any gene. The cysteine opens and the phenylalanine closes a CDR3 of 16 amino acids. The DNA shown is the 48-base CDR3, in frame from base 1. CDR1 and CDR2, per the germline V gene, are SGHTS and YDEGEE. Where the CDR3 stops, the reference TRBV5-8 and TRBJ2-3 genes take over; the full variable domain is EAGVTQSPTHLIKTRGQQATLRCSPISGHTSVYWYQQALGLGLQFLLWYDEGEERNRGNFPPRFSGRQFPNYSSELNVNALELEDSALYLCASSRLPGQRGDTQYFGPGTRLTVL.